Below, 25 T cell receptor beta chains from the same sample are listed, as sequenced in a study of T cells in women clearing cervical HPV infection. The protocol was immunoSEQ multiplex PCR, while the TCRdb copy is restricted to in-frame clones and leaves out a portion. In all, the sample yields more than 25,000 clones. Sequenced input: blood buffy coat. The receptors originated from a woman aged 18-69 years with a cervical HPV16 infection that either progressed to CIN3+ or cleared (not recorded which).

A note on this clone: The CDR3 extends 3 residues past the end of the read, so its final part is completed from the germline J gene. The rearrangement uses TRBV20-1 and TRBJ2-3, with a tentative D call TRBD2 (6 bases). The CDR3 contains 14 residues. Trimming removed 3 bases from V and 0 bases from J, with 10 bases in between. The germline V gene has CDR1 DFQATT and CDR2 SNEGSKA (reference sequence). CDR3: CSASPGGSTDTQYF. CDR3 DNA (partial): TGCAGTGCTAGTCCCGGGGGAAGCACAGATACG.

A remark on this clone: The CDR3 is cut off 3 residues early in the read; its end comes from the germline J gene. V and J are TRBV14 and TRBJ2-1, with 7 bases identical to TRBD2. Trimming removed 0 bases from V and 3 bases from J; junction bases left unmatched: 5. The V gene's germline CDR1 is SGHDN and CDR2 FVKESK. The CDR3 covers 16 residues. The CDR3 loop reads CASSQDRLAVYNEQFF. The part of the CDR3 DNA that was read is TGTGCCAGCAGCCAAGATAGGCTAGCGGTCTACAATGAG.

Comment on this clone: The read halts 3 residues ahead of the CDR3 end, with the missing end drawn from the germline J gene. The J gene is TRBJ1-3, the V gene TRBV5-1; a possible D gene is TRBD1 (6 bases). Germline-derived CDR1 and CDR2 are SGHRS and YFSETQ. V was cut by 0 bases and J by 0 bases, with 10 bases left in between. The CDR3 contains 16 residues. The covered CDR3 bases are TGCGCCAGCAGCTTGGACAGGGTGGGCTCTGGAAACACC. Its protein product is CASSLDRVGSGNT. The CDR3 in full is CASSLDRVGSGNTIYF.

A word on this clone: The sequenced fragment ends 3 residues before the CDR3 boundary, so the rest is inferred from the germline J gene. V usage is TRBV7-2 and J usage is TRBJ1-4; D perhaps matches TRBD1 (5 bases). In germline, CDR1 is SGHTA, CDR2 FQGNSA. Deletions cut 5 bases from V and 5 bases from J, with 15 bases between. The CDR3 extends over 15 amino acids. CDR3 bases read: TGTGCCAGCAGCCCAGGGAGTTCGGCGAATGAAAAA. Translation: CASSPGSSANEK. The full-length CDR3 reads as CASSPGSSANEKLFF.

This CDR3 is CASSPGASGAQETQYF. The part of the CDR3 DNA that was read is TGTGCCAGCTCACCAGGGGCTAGCGGGGCTCAAGAGACG. The genes are TRBV18 and TRBJ2-3, with TRBD2 identical over 9 bases. The read terminates 3 residues ahead of where the CDR3 ends, so the germline J gene completes it. This CDR3 contains 16 residues. CDR1 and CDR2 (germline): KGHSH, LQKENI.

With respect to this clone: Germline and junction disagree at one end, which may indicate a read error. The CDR3 end falls 3 residues outside the read, so it is completed with the germline J gene. The chain joins TRBV18 to TRBJ2-2, with TRBD2 matching 9 bases. The germline V gene has CDR1 KGHSH and CDR2 LQKENI. CDR3 length equals 17 residues. The CDR3 DNA, read in part, is TGTGCCAGCTGGCCGCGGGGGGGCGCTGCGAAAACCGGGGAG. Translation gives CASWPRGGAAKTGE. The whole CDR3 reads CASWPRGGAAKTGELFF.

Remarks on this clone: The CDR3 goes on 3 residues after the read ends, and that part is filled in from the germline J gene. The chain combines TRBV7-8 with TRBJ2-5, with 8 nucleotides matching TRBD1. J was trimmed by 5 bases and V by 2 bases; bases with no gene match: 10. The CDR3 has 16 residues. Germline V gene lookup returns CDR1 SGHVS and CDR2 FQNEAQ. The CDR3 here is CASSLSGQGATETQYF. CDR3 bases read: TGTGCCAGCAGCTTATCAGGGCAGGGGGCTACGGAGACC.

With regard to this clone: Read sequence stops 3 residues before the CDR3 end, and the germline J gene provides the missing end. V and J are TRBV19 and TRBJ2-7, with 12 bases identical to TRBD2. Germline assignment: CDR1 LNHDA and CDR2 SQIVND (reference sequence). The V gene end was trimmed by 5 bases and the J gene end by 3 bases; junction bases not matched to a gene: 8. CDR3 length: 16 amino acids. CDR3 DNA, as far as it was read: TGTGCCAGTAGTCGATCCCGGACTAGCGGGAACTACGAG. Amino acid sequence: CASSRSRTSGNYE. The complete CDR3 protein is CASSRSRTSGNYEQYF.

In regard to this clone: The missing CDR3 end, 3 residues past where the read stops, is filled in from the germline J gene. The rearrangement links TRBV4-2 to TRBJ2-7; TRBD2 aligns across 8 bases. The CDR3 is made up of 16 amino acids. Germline lookup yields CDR1 LGHNA and CDR2 YNFKEQ. V lost 1 base and J lost 2; bases outside the gene matches: 7. The CDR3 region is CASSQGGTSGTYEQYF. CDR3 bases read: TGTGCCAGCAGCCAAGGAGGAACTAGCGGTACCTACGAG.

Notes on this clone: Read sequence stops 3 residues before the CDR3 end, and the germline J gene provides the missing end. The gene calls are TRBV19 and TRBJ1-2; D possibly corresponds to TRBD1 (5 bases). CDR1 is LNHDA, CDR2 SQIVND, per germline (reference sequence). The CDR3 runs 15 residues. V shed 8 bases and J shed 7 bases, with 23 bases lying between them. CDR3 DNA (partial): TGTGCCAGTTATGGGGTGATTGGGGCGGATAGTGGC. Its translation: CASYGVIGADSG. The whole CDR3 protein reads CASYGVIGADSGYTF.

Concerning this clone itself: The CDR3 extends 3 residues past the end of the read, so its final part is completed from the germline J gene. The chain joins TRBV18 to TRBJ1-3; no clear D gene. V dropped 3 bases and J dropped 4 bases, with 13 bases sitting between them. The CDR3 totals 15 residues. Germline CDR1 KGHSH, CDR2 LQKENI. CDR3: CASSPYRGLGNTIYF. The covered CDR3 bases are TGTGCCAGCTCACCTTATCGCGGGTTAGGAAACACC.

A remark on this clone: The read terminates 3 residues ahead of where the CDR3 ends, so the germline J gene completes it. The genes are TRBV20-1 and TRBJ2-3; possible D gene TRBD1, 5 bases. Germline CDR1 is DFQATT and CDR2 is SNEGSKA (reference sequence). The CDR3 consists of 13 residues. CDR3 residues: CSAPEQGNQPQYF. CDR3 bases read: TGCAGTGCCCCAGAGCAGGGCAATCAGCCG.

A word on this clone: The CDR3 goes on 3 residues after the read ends, and that part is filled in from the germline J gene. The gene calls are TRBV5-5 and TRBJ2-1; D is possibly TRBD1 or TRBD2 (5 bases each). Germline values: CDR1 SGHKS, CDR2 YYEKEE (reference sequence). Trimming stripped 1 base from V and 8 bases from J, with 10 bases between. The CDR3 extends over 13 amino acids. The CDR3 bases that were read are TGTGCCAGCAGCTTGTCTGAGGGGCATGAG. It is translated as CASSLSEGHE. The complete CDR3 reads CASSLSEGHEQFF.

This clone is identified as medium-sized (0.01 to 0.1%) from frequency. The sequenced fragment ends 3 residues before the CDR3 boundary, so the rest is inferred from the germline J gene. The chain uses TRBV6-2 or TRBV6-3 and TRBJ2-3; perhaps TRBD2 as D (6 bases). Germline V gene data show CDR1 as MNHEY and CDR2 as SVGEGT. The V gene lost 5 bases and the J gene lost 1 base, with 13 bases spanning the gap. The CDR3 has 15 amino acids. CDR3 region: CASSPVGTGTDTQYF. The covered CDR3 bases are TGTGCCAGCAGTCCGGTCGGGACTGGCACAGATACG.

Remarks on this clone: The sequence runs out 3 residues before the end of the CDR3; the remainder is reconstructed from the germline J gene. This sequence joins TRBV6-1 and TRBJ2-4, with D possibly matching TRBD2 (6 bases). Trimming pared 2 bases from V and 9 bases from J, leaving 20 bases between. Germline lookup yields CDR1 MNHNS and CDR2 SASEGT. The CDR3 contains 16 residues. The part of the CDR3 DNA that was read is TGTGCCAGCAGTGAACGGGACGGTCCGGGGGTTGGCATT. Its protein product is CASSERDGPGVGI. In full, the CDR3 is CASSERDGPGVGIQYF.

As concerns this clone: The CDR3 goes on 3 residues after the read ends, and that part is filled in from the germline J gene. The rearrangement uses TRBV23-1 and TRBJ2-1, with a weak D call TRBD2 (7 bases). TRBV23-1 is marked as an open reading frame, function uncertain. V was clipped by 4 bases and J by 4 bases, with 17 bases between them. CDR3 length: 16 residues. The part of the CDR3 DNA that was read is TGCGCCAGCAGTCCCCTTAGGGGGAGGGGTTACAATGAG. This codes for CASSPLRGRGYNE. The full-length CDR3 reads as CASSPLRGRGYNEQFF.

Comment on this clone: The CDR3 end is not reached by the read, which stops 3 residues before it; the germline J gene fills it in. The V gene is TRBV6-2 or TRBV6-3, the J gene TRBJ2-2; TRBD2 matches at 11 bases. The CDR3 is 17 amino acids. Germline CDR1 is MNHEY and CDR2 is SVGEGT. This CDR3 reads CASSRPGTSGGGYELFF. CDR3 DNA (partial): TGTGCCAGCAGTCGTCCCGGGACTAGCGGAGGGGGGTATGAG.

Points on this clone: The sequenced fragment ends 3 residues before the CDR3 boundary, so the rest is inferred from the germline J gene. The chain joins TRBV19 to TRBJ2-1; the D gene is possibly TRBD2 (7 bases). V lost 4 bases to trimming and J lost 7 bases, with 14 bases between them. Germline V gene lookup returns CDR1 LNHDA and CDR2 SQIVND (reference sequence). CDR3 length: 14 residues. Partial CDR3 DNA: TGTGCCAGTAGTAATGGGGGGGCAAGAAATGAG. This codes for CASSNGGARNE. The CDR3 as a whole reads CASSNGGARNEQFF.

For this clone: The read stops 3 residues short of the end of the CDR3; the missing end is completed from the germline J gene. The chain has TRBV6-2 or TRBV6-3 and TRBJ2-3; D possibly corresponds to TRBD2 (7 bases). The CDR3 is made up of 15 amino acids. Per germline, CDR1 MNHEY and CDR2 SVGEGT. Trimming stripped 5 bases from V and 3 bases from J, with 15 bases between. The sequenced part of the CDR3 DNA is TGTGCCAGCAGTCTGGGGGGGCCCGCGACAGATACG. It specifies CASSLGGPATDT. The full-length CDR3 reads as CASSLGGPATDTQYF.

With respect to this clone: The CDR3 end lies 3 residues beyond the end of the read and is filled in from the germline J gene. The chain links TRBV6-2 or TRBV6-3 to TRBJ1-6, with D perhaps matching TRBD1 (5 bases). CDR1 and CDR2 (germline): MNHEY, SVGEGT. V lost 1 base and J 7 bases, leaving 8 bases between the germline ends. This CDR3 has 14 amino acids. The CDR3 bases that were read are TGTGCCAGCAGTTACTTGGAGGGGAATTCACCC. Amino acids: CASSYLEGNSP. The whole CDR3 protein is CASSYLEGNSPLHF.

Comments on this clone: The read comes to an end 3 residues before the CDR3 does, leaving the germline J gene to fill in the end. This chain joins TRBV7-6 and TRBJ2-5; D call uncertain. Germline V gene lookup returns CDR1 SGHVS and CDR2 FNYEAQ. This CDR3 spans 14 amino acids. V dropped 5 bases and J dropped 5 bases, with 15 bases sitting between them. The CDR3: CASSPAGGSETQYF. The covered CDR3 bases are TGTGCCAGCAGCCCCGCCGGCGGATCCGAGACC.

As to this clone: The missing CDR3 end, 3 residues past where the read stops, is filled in from the germline J gene. The chain combines TRBV6-2 or TRBV6-3 with TRBJ1-1; maybe TRBD1 (5 bases). CDR3 length equals 15 residues. CDR1 is MNHEY and CDR2 is SVGEGT in the germline V gene. With 5 bases removed from V and 2 bases from J, the gap between germline ends came to 15 bases. CDR3 loop: CASSPTGLLNTEAFF. The CDR3 DNA, read in part, is TGTGCCAGCAGTCCTACAGGACTACTTAACACTGAA.

Details on this clone: The read stops 3 residues short of the end of the CDR3; the missing end is completed from the germline J gene. This chain joins TRBV20-1 and TRBJ2-3, with TRBD2 identical over 9 bases. CDR3 size: 20 residues. CDR1 is DFQATT, CDR2 SNEGSKA, per germline (reference sequence). The trim removed 1 base at V and 0 bases at J, leaving 17 bases unmatched. The CDR3 is CSARGFGGGAILSSTDTQYF. The DNA read from the CDR3 is TGCAGTGCTAGAGGGTTTGGCGGGGGGGCGATCTTATCTAGCACAGATACG.

About this clone: The read halts 3 residues ahead of the CDR3 end, with the missing end drawn from the germline J gene. The chain links TRBV29-1 to TRBJ2-5; D is possibly TRBD2 (7 bases). The CDR3 spans 15 residues. V was shortened by 6 bases and J by 4 bases, with 21 bases between the two germline ends. Germline CDR1 and CDR2: SQVTM and ANQGSEA. CDR3 sequence reads: CSVSGPTGRVETQYF. The DNA read from the CDR3 is TGCAGCGTCTCCGGCCCCACAGGGAGGGTAGAGACC.

Of note for this clone: The read finishes 3 residues shy of the CDR3 end, and the germline J gene is used to complete it. The chain is built from TRBV14 and TRBJ2-5; TRBD1 matches at 9 bases. The J segment lost 5 bases and the V segment lost 3 bases, leaving 4 bases of the junction unmatched. CDR1 is SGHDN and CDR2 is FVKESK in the germline V gene. The CDR3 runs to 14 residues. The part of the CDR3 DNA that was read is TGTGCCAGCAGCCAGAACAGGGGGCAGGAGACC. Translating gives CASSQNRGQET. The entire CDR3 protein reads CASSQNRGQETQYF.